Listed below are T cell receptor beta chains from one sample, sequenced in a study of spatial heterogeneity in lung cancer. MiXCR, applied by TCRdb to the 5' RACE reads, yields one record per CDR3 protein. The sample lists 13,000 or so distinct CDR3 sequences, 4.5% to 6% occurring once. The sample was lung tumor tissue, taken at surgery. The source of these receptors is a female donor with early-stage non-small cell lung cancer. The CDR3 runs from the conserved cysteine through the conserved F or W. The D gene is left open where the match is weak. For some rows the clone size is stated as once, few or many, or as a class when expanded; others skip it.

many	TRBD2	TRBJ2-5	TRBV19	CASSLGLAGGRETQYF	TGTGCCAGTAGTCTCGGACTAGCGGGGGGGCGGGAGACCCAGTACTTC
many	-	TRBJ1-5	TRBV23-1	CATERHSLGQPQHF	TGCGCCACAGAGAGGCACAGCCTGGGGCAGCCCCAGCATTTT
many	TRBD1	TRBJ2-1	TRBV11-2	CASSPWAGTGAGDEQFF	TGTGCCAGCAGCCCTTGGGCCGGGACAGGGGCTGGGGATGAGCAGTTCTTC
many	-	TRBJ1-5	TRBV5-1	CASSLTNRDLYSNQPQHF	TGCGCCAGCAGCTTAACTAACAGAGACCTGTATAGCAATCAGCCCCAGCATTTT
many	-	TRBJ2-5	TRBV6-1	CASSPTRYRRETQYF	TGTGCCAGCAGTCCTACGCGCTACCGAAGGGAGACCCAGTACTTC
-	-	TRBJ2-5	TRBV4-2	CASSQNVGETQYF	TGTGCCAGCAGCCAAAACGTTGGAGAGACCCAGTACTTC
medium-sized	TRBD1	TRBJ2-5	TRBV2	CASSDPTGEIQETQYF	TGTGCCAGCAGTGACCCGACAGGGGAGATTCAAGAGACCCAGTACTTC
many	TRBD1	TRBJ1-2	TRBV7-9	CASRLRQGNGYTF	TGTGCCAGCAGACTCAGACAGGGGAATGGCTACACCTTC
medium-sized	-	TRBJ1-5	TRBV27	CASSFGGWGQPQHF	TGTGCCAGCAGTTTTGGGGGGTGGGGGCAGCCCCAGCATTTT
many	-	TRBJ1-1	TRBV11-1	CASSPRAIGEAFF	TGTGCCAGCAGCCCCAGGGCAATAGGCGAAGCTTTCTTT
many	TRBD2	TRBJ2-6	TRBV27	CASRGVAGGRPGANVLTF	TGTGCCAGCAGGGGCGTGGCGGGGGGTCGTCCTGGGGCCAACGTCCTGACTTTC
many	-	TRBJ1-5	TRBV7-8	CASSLAGKIEVIRNQPQHF	TGTGCCAGCAGCTTAGCGGGCAAAATTGAGGTCATCAGAAATCAGCCCCAGCATTTT
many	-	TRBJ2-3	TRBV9	CASSVAGAPWDTQYF	TGTGCCAGCAGCGTAGCGGGGGCGCCTTGGGATACGCAGTATTTT
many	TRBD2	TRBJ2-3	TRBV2	CASPGLAGDQNTDTQYF	TGTGCCAGCCCTGGACTAGCGGGGGACCAAAACACAGATACGCAGTATTTT
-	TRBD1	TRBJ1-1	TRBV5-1	CASSFDSTGRAFF	TGCGCCAGCAGCTTTGACTCGACAGGGCGAGCTTTCTTT
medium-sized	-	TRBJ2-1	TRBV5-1	CASSLQPGKDREQFF	TGCGCCAGCAGCTTGCAACCCGGGAAAGATCGGGAGCAGTTCTTC
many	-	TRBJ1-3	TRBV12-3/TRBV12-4	CASTGAPRSGNTIYF	TGTGCCAGCACCGGAGCCCCTCGCTCTGGAAACACCATATATTTT
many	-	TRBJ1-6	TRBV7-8	CASSQLGGYNSPLHF	TGTGCCAGCAGCCAGTTGGGGGGATATAATTCACCCCTCCACTTT
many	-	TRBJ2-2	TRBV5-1	CASSLDSTGELFF	TGCGCCAGCAGCTTGGATTCCACCGGGGAGCTGTTTTTT
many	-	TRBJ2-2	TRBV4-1	CASTLLPEHRELFF	TGCGCCAGCACCCTCCTGCCCGAACACCGGGAGCTGTTTTTT
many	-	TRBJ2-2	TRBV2	CASSELRRRGIGELFF	TGTGCCAGCAGTGAATTGAGACGCAGAGGTATCGGGGAGCTGTTTTTT
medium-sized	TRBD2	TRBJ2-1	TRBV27	CASINGGAGNEQFF	TGTGCCAGCATCAACGGGGGGGCTGGGAATGAGCAGTTCTTC
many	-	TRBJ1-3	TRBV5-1	CASREPARNTIYF	TGCGCCAGCAGAGAGCCCGCCCGGAACACCATATATTTT
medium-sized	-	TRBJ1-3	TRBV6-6	CASSVNGDTIYF	TGTGCCAGCAGTGTAAACGGGGACACCATATATTTT
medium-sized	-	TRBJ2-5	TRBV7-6	CASSLGASKGETQYF	TGTGCCAGCAGCTTAGGAGCCAGCAAAGGAGAGACCCAGTACTTC
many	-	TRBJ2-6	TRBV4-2	CASSQGLGSGANVLTF	TGTGCCAGCAGCCAAGGTCTAGGGTCTGGGGCCAACGTCCTGACTTTC
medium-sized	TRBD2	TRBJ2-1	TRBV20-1	CSTLAPSGGVDEQFF	TGCAGTACCCTAGCCCCTAGCGGGGGGGTCGATGAGCAGTTCTTC
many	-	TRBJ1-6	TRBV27	CASSLRPGGNSPLHF	TGTGCCAGCAGTTTACGGCCGGGCGGCAATTCACCCCTCCACTTT
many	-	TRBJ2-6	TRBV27	CASSSLSGANVLTF	TGTGCCAGCAGTTCCTTATCTGGGGCCAACGTCCTGACTTTC
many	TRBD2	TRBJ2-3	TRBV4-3	CASSQVLAGGRGTDTQYF	TGCGCCAGCAGCCAAGTCCTAGCGGGGGGGCGGGGCACAGATACGCAGTATTTT
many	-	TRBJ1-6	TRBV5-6	CASTSPGKGSPLHF	TGTGCCAGCACCTCGCCCGGGAAAGGTTCACCCCTCCACTTT
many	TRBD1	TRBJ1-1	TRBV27	CASRKTGSGQAFF	TGTGCCAGCAGAAAGACAGGGAGCGGTCAAGCTTTCTTT
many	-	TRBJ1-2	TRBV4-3	CASSQEPLRGGNGYTF	TGCGCCAGCAGCCAAGAGCCTCTCAGAGGGGGGAATGGCTACACCTTC
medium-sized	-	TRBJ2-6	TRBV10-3	CAIKLTSGANVLTF	TGTGCCATCAAACTGACTTCTGGGGCCAACGTCCTGACTTTC
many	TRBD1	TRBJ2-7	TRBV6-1	CASSEWPVGDRGSYEQYF	TGTGCCAGCAGTGAATGGCCCGTGGGGGACAGGGGATCCTACGAGCAGTACTTC
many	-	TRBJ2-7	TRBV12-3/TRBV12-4	CASSLRAEGTEQYF	TGTGCCAGCAGTTTAAGGGCTGAGGGGACCGAGCAGTACTTC
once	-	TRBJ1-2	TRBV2	CASSENRGDYGYTF	TGTGCCAGCAGTGAGAACCGCGGGGACTATGGCTACACCTTC
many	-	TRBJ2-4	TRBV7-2	CASTSPGQWDIQYF	TGTGCCAGCACCTCTCCTGGACAGTGGGACATTCAGTACTTC
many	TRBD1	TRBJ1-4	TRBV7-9	CASSPLPGQRNEKLFF	TGTGCCAGCAGCCCCCTACCGGGACAGCGGAATGAAAAACTGTTTTTT
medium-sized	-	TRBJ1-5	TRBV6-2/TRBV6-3	CASGQNSNQPQHF	TGTGCCAGTGGACAGAATAGCAATCAGCCCCAGCATTTT
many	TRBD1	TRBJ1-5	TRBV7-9	CANWTGFANQPQHF	TGTGCCAACTGGACAGGGTTTGCCAATCAGCCCCAGCATTTT